Following are 15 T cell receptor beta chains from one sample sequenced in a study of breast tumors, draining lymph nodes, adjacent tissues (dated by TCRdb to between 2015 and 2016). Lymph node samples came from the axillary draining lymph nodes of breast cancer patients. Libraries were made using multiplex PCR. Instrument on record: Illumina HiSeq 2000. The public reads were reprocessed in TCRdb via fastp at Q25 and MiXCR, keeping in-frame beta chains. For every CDR3 protein sequence, its rows merge into one entry that carries the most common genes and DNA. The sample contains roughly 120,000 distinct CDR3 sequences, 20% of them found a single time. The leading ten clones occupy less than 4% of the sample. The sequencing input was axillary lymph node tissue. The receptors here all came from a female donor with breast cancer. Some clones in this sample may be carry-over from other donors' samples.

On this clonotype: A much larger clone lies one base from this, so it may be a read error. The chain links TRBV28 to TRBJ2-3; 8 bases map to TRBD2. Germline CDR1 and CDR2: MDHEN and SYDVKM. This CDR3 contains 14 residues. V gave up 11 bases and J gave up 0 bases; unmatched junction bases: 7. CDR3 sequence (DNA): TGTGCCGGCACGAGCGGGGGTAGCACAGATACGCAGTATTTT. Translating it yields CAGTSGGSTDTQYF.

This clonotype was detected many times. This chain connects TRBV27 to TRBJ2-7; tentative D call: TRBD1 (5 bases). From germline, CDR1 is MNHEY and CDR2 SMNVEV (reference sequence). The CDR3 consists of 16 residues. V was clipped by 2 bases and J by 6 bases, with 20 bases between them. For the CDR3, the DNA is TGTGCCAGCAGTTTAAAGTCTGACCTCAGGGTGGGCGAGCAGTACTTC. Its translation is CASSLKSDLRVGEQYF.

This clonotype was recorded many times. The chain employs TRBV28 and TRBJ2-5; 8 bases fit TRBD1. CDR3 length equals 16 residues. CDR1 and CDR2 from the germline V gene are MDHEN and SYDVKM. V gave up 8 bases and J gave up 8 bases; unmatched junction bases: 19. CDR3 DNA sequence: TGTGCCAGCTCGACCGGGACAGGCTTTTTCGGGGGAACCCAGTACTTC. It codes for CASSTGTGFFGGTQYF.

This clonotype has a count of ten or more. The chain has TRBV27 and TRBJ2-7; D uncertain. Germline V gene data show CDR1 as MNHEY and CDR2 as SMNVEV (reference sequence). Between the trimmed V and J ends, which lost 5 bases and 3 bases, there was a span of 11 bases. The CDR3 consists of 13 residues. CDR3 sequence reads: CASSPLLRYEQYF. The CDR3 nucleotides are TGTGCCAGCAGTCCCCTTCTACGCTACGAGCAGTACTTC.

Many counts were recorded for this clonotype. This chain links TRBV4-1 with TRBJ2-7; 7 nucleotides align to TRBD2. The CDR3 has 15 residues. CDR1 and CDR2 (germline): MGHRA, YSYEKL. With V trimmed by 1 base and J by 2 bases, 5 bases remained unmatched. This CDR3 reads CASSQVEGGTYEQYF. The CDR3 nucleotides read TGCGCCAGCAGCCAAGTAGAGGGAGGGACCTACGAGCAGTACTTC.

There are a few counts of this clonotype. V and J are TRBV6-1 and TRBJ1-2; 9 bases agree with TRBD1. The CDR3 has 17 amino acids. Germline trimming cut 1 base from V and 8 bases from J; bases unmatched to any gene: 14. Germline V CDR1 and CDR2: MNHNS, SASEGT. CDR3 DNA: TGTGCCAGCAGTGAAGAGCTACAGGGGGCGCGGATCGACGGCTACACCTTC. Translation gives CASSEELQGARIDGYTF.

This clonotype has at least ten counts. The rearrangement joins TRBV20-1 to TRBJ1-2, with D maybe TRBD1 (5 bases). CDR1 is DFQATT, CDR2 SNEGSKA, per germline (reference sequence). The length of the CDR3 is 16 residues. The V end was cut by 5 bases, the J end by 0 bases, with 19 bases between. CDR3 DNA sequence: TGCAGTGCTTACCTGGGGACCGTTAGATCTAACTATGGCTACACCTTC. As protein: CSAYLGTVRSNYGYTF.

The sample holds many counts of this clonotype. The rearrangement uses TRBV10-3 and TRBJ1-2; weak D call: TRBD1 (6 bases). The germline gives CDR1 ENHRY, CDR2 SYGVKD. This CDR3 has 14 amino acids. V lost 6 bases and J lost 4, with 15 bases in between. This CDR3 reads CAIRNGQTTYGYTF. The DNA of the CDR3 is TGTGCCATCAGGAACGGACAGACAACCTATGGCTACACCTTC.

This clonotype was found many times. CDR3 sequence: CASSAGMDQPQHF. The DNA for the CDR3 is TGCGCCAGCAGCGCCGGGATGGATCAGCCCCAGCATTTT. V and J are TRBV5-1 and TRBJ1-5; D is undetermined. Per the germline V gene, CDR1 is SGHRS and CDR2 is YFSETQ. The CDR3 consists of 13 residues. Trimming shortened V by 4 bases and J by 5 bases, and 10 bases separated the two germline ends.

This clonotype was observed at least ten times. This chain links TRBV19 with TRBJ2-3; no reliable D call. V shed 0 bases and J shed 0 bases, with 10 bases lying between them. Germline CDR1 is LNHDA and CDR2 is SQIVND (reference sequence). The CDR3 consists of 16 residues. CDR3 nucleotide sequence: TGTGCCAGTAGTATAGATCCGAAGATTAGCACAGATACGCAGTATTTT. Its protein is CASSIDPKISTDTQYF.

This clonotype was counted at least ten times. The chain is built from TRBV19 and TRBJ1-3; no clear D gene. Trimming shortened V by 9 bases and J by 8 bases, and 20 bases separated the two germline ends. CDR1 is LNHDA, CDR2 SQIVND, per germline (reference sequence). The CDR3 covers 14 residues. In DNA, the CDR3 is TGTGCCAGCAGGACGGCGGATTCCGGAGACACCATATATTTT. Protein product: CASRTADSGDTIYF.

This clonotype occurred many times. The CDR3 region has the DNA TGCAGTGCTCGGGACTTGGGAAGGGAGACCCAGTACTTC. Translation: CSARDLGRETQYF. The chain carries TRBV20-1 and TRBJ2-5, with a possible D match to TRBD2 (6 bases). The germline gives CDR1 DFQATT, CDR2 SNEGSKA (reference sequence). The CDR3 runs 13 residues. The ends were cut back, 5 bases at V and 5 bases at J, with 15 bases in the middle.

In its sample, this clonotype was seen many times. The chain links TRBV20-1 to TRBJ1-5, with a possible D match to TRBD1 (6 bases). Germline V gives CDR1 DFQATT, CDR2 SNEGSKA (reference sequence). This CDR3 region has 16 residues. V was shortened by 3 bases and J by 0 bases, with 15 bases between the two germline ends. The CDR3 bases are TGCAGTGCTAGTTATGTCAGGGGAGGTAGCAATCAGCCCCAGCATTTT. As protein: CSASYVRGGSNQPQHF.

This clonotype was seen repeatedly, ten times or more. The chain links TRBV7-9 to TRBJ2-3, with unresolved D. The germline gives CDR1 SEHNR, CDR2 FQNEAQ (reference sequence). V gave up 8 bases and J gave up 5 bases, with 11 bases separating them. This CDR3 contains 12 residues. The CDR3 sequence: CASDLIGDTQYF. The CDR3 nucleotides read TGTGCCAGCGACTTAATTGGAGATACGCAGTATTTT.

As concerns this clonotype: Being one base from a much bigger clone, this may be a read error. The V and J genes are TRBV6-1 and TRBJ2-3; D not certain. The CDR3 covers 13 residues. Trimming pared 4 bases from V and 6 bases from J, leaving 11 bases between. Germline values: CDR1 MNHNS, CDR2 SASEGT. CDR3 sequence reads: CASSVPVRDTQYF. CDR3 nucleotides: TGTGCCAGCAGTGTGCCAGTGAGGGATACGCAGTATTTT.